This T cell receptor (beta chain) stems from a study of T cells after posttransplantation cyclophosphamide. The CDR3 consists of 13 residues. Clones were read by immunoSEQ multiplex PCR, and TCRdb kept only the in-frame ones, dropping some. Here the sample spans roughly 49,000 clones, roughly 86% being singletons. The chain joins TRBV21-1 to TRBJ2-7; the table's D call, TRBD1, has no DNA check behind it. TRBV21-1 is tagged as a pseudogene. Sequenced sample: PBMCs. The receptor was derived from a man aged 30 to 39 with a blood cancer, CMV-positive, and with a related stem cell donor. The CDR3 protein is CASSKADSYEQYF. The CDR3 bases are TGTGCCAGCAGCAAAGCGGACAGCTACGAGCAGTACTTC.